The present entry profiles one TCR beta chain with its context. Its antigen is as yet unknown. The entry originates in a study of a mutant IDH1 vaccine in newly diagnosed glioma. The CDR3 spans 16 residues. The germline gives CDR1 SGHDT, CDR2 YYEEEE. The V and J ends lost 3 bases and 2 bases respectively, with 15 bases between them. Profiling relied on immunoSEQ multiplex PCR, and the TCRdb table lists in-frame clones only, not all of them. Among tens of thousands of clones listed, about 81% were seen once. Time point given: week 47, end of study. One vaccine dose held 300 ug of mutant IDH1 20-mer peptide and came with topical imiquimod.

The chain combines TRBV5-6 with TRBJ1-3, with D possibly matching TRBD1 (6 bases). The source of this sequence is a woman aged 25 to 39 with glioma. Some clones in this sample may be carry-over from other donors' samples. The sequenced sample was PBMCs, obtained from a glioma patient whose treatment included an IDH1 peptide vaccine. In DNA, the CDR3 is TGTGCCAGCAGCTCTACAGGGAGAGTCCCTGGAAACACCATATATTTT. Its translation: CASSSTGRVPGNTIYF.